This is a list of T cell receptor beta chains from one sample in a study of shared clonotypes between healthy human individuals. The repertoire was sequenced with immunoSEQ multiplex PCR; TCRdb's copy has only in-frame clones and lacks some. The repertoire holds 95,000 to 120,000 clones, approximately 70% seen once, with under 30% in the top ten. Sequencing was done on a sample of memory CD8+ T cells sorted from blood. The receptors come from a woman aged 25-40 years in good health. CDR3s include the opening cysteine and the closing phenylalanine or tryptophan. A D gene is named only where the DNA matches it firmly. Expanded clones get a size class; other rows say once, few or many, or leave the size out.

TRBJ2-7	-	TRBV7-8	-	TGTGCCAGCAGCTTAGCGTCTTCGGTAAGCTACGAGCAGTACTTC	CASSLASSVSYEQYF
TRBJ2-7	few	TRBV19	TRBD2	TGTGCCAGTAGTACTCTGGGGGGGATCTCCTACGAGCAGTACTTC	CASSTLGGISYEQYF
TRBJ2-7	-	TRBV11-2	TRBD1	TGTGCCAGCAGCTTAGATGGGACAGGCTTCTACGAGCAGTACTTC	CASSLDGTGFYEQYF
TRBJ2-5	-	TRBV25-1	-	TGTGCCAGCAGTGAATCTGGTTTGTACCAAGAGACCCAGTACTTC	CASSESGLYQETQYF
TRBJ2-1	many	TRBV4-1	TRBD2	TGCGCCAGCAGCCAAGGACTAGCGGGAGGGGAGCAGTTCTTC	CASSQGLAGGEQFF
TRBJ1-5	few	TRBV7-9	-	TGTGCCAGCAGCTTATGGGATAGCAATCAGCCCCAGCATTTT	CASSLWDSNQPQHF
TRBJ1-5	once	TRBV2	-	TGTGCCAGCAGTGAAGCGATCAAGCCCCAGCATTTT	CASSEAIKPQHF
TRBJ2-3	-	TRBV15	-	TGTGCCACCAGCAGAGACTGTTGCCTCTTACGGGCCGGTGGGGATACGCAGTATTTT	CATSRDCCLLRAGGDTQYF
TRBJ2-7	-	TRBV15	-	TGTGCCACCAGTTCGACCAGGACGCGGGAGCAGTACTTC	CATSSTRTREQYF
TRBJ2-2	-	TRBV28	-	TGTGCCAGCAGTTTTTCCCACCCCGGGGAGCTGTTTTTT	CASSFSHPGELFF
TRBJ2-7	-	TRBV30	TRBD1	TGTGCCTGGAGTGCTCAGACAGGGGAGGTTTCCGAGCAGTACTTC	CAWSAQTGEVSEQYF
TRBJ2-1	-	TRBV7-3	-	TGTGCCAGCAGCCTTAGCGGCACATACAATGAGCAGTTCTTC	CASSLSGTYNEQFF
TRBJ1-3	-	TRBV5-6	-	TGTGCCAGCAGCTTCGGATCCGGGGCGGGAAACACCATATATTTT	CASSFGSGAGNTIYF
TRBJ1-2	few	TRBV4-1	-	TGCGCCAGCAGCCAAGTTGGGGACGGGGGATCGGCTGGCTACACCTTC	CASSQVGDGGSAGYTF
TRBJ2-7	-	TRBV18	TRBD1	TGTGCCAGCTCACCACCGGGACAGAGACGCTCCTACGAGCAGTACTTC	CASSPPGQRRSYEQYF
TRBJ2-1	-	TRBV6-6	-	TGTGCCAGCAGTCCCCCCCCGGACGGGTCCAATGAGCAGTTCTTC	CASSPPPDGSNEQFF
TRBJ1-2	-	TRBV5-5	TRBD1	TGTGCCAGCAGCTTGGATAATCTCGGGACAGGACGTTATGGCTACACCTTC	CASSLDNLGTGRYGYTF
TRBJ2-2	-	TRBV29-1	-	TGCAGCGTTGTAAGGGATGGCAGGGAGACCGGGGAGCTGTTTTTT	CSVVRDGRETGELFF
TRBJ2-1	-	TRBV7-9	TRBD2	TGTGCCAGCAGCCTAAGCGGGAGTGCTCGAAATGAGCAGTTCTTC	CASSLSGSARNEQFF
TRBJ2-7	few	TRBV7-8	TRBD1	TGTGCCAGCAGCTTAACCCAGGGGGCGGACGAGCAGTACTTC	CASSLTQGADEQYF
TRBJ1-2	-	TRBV4-1	-	TGCGCCAGCAGCCAAGATCCCCTGCCCCCAAACTATGGCTACACCTTC	CASSQDPLPPNYGYTF
TRBJ2-1	-	TRBV11-2	TRBD2	TGTGCCAGCAGCCCCGGGACTATAATCTTCTTC	CASSPGTIIFF
TRBJ1-4	-	TRBV14	TRBD1	TGTGCCAGCAGCCCGACAGGGGGAGATATCGGAGAAAAACTGTTTTTT	CASSPTGGDIGEKLFF
TRBJ2-2	-	TRBV4-2	TRBD2	TGTGCCAGCAGCCCACCCCCCTCCCTAGCGGGAGGGCAAAGGGAGCTGTTTTTT	CASSPPPSLAGGQRELFF
TRBJ1-2	few	TRBV27	-	TGTGCCAGCAGTTTCGGGGAAGGGAATGGCTACACCTTC	CASSFGEGNGYTF
TRBJ1-5	-	TRBV28	-	TGTGCCAGCAGTTGGGGACCGACAGGCAATCAGCCCCAGCATTTT	CASSWGPTGNQPQHF
TRBJ2-3	-	TRBV6-1	-	TGTGCCAGCAGCGAAGCCCCAGGCGAAAGGGGCACAGATACGCAGTATTTT	CASSEAPGERGTDTQYF
TRBJ1-1	once	TRBV15	TRBD1	TGTGCCACCAGCGGAAGAAAGACAGGGCCGAACACTGAAGCTTTCTTT	CATSGRKTGPNTEAFF
TRBJ1-1	-	TRBV6-1	TRBD1	TGTGCCAGCAGTACACAGGGGGGAACTGAAGCTTTCTTT	CASSTQGGTEAFF
TRBJ2-7	-	TRBV27	TRBD1	TGTGCCAGCAGTTTCCACAGGGGTGTCGGGTACGAGCAGTACTTC	CASSFHRGVGYEQYF
TRBJ2-5	-	TRBV19	TRBD1	TGTGCCAGTAGTCCGGGACAGCTCCAAGAGACCCAGTACTTC	CASSPGQLQETQYF
TRBJ2-2	-	TRBV27	-	TGTGCCAGCAGTTTCTCGCGGGCGAACACCGGGGAGCTGTTTTTT	CASSFSRANTGELFF
TRBJ2-7	many	TRBV28	TRBD2	TGTGCCAGCAGTCAATACGGACTAGCGGGAAGATACGAGCAGTACTTC	CASSQYGLAGRYEQYF
TRBJ2-5	-	TRBV6-6	TRBD2	TGTGCCAGCAGTCCCCAAGGACTAGCGAGAGAGACCCAGTACTTC	CASSPQGLARETQYF
TRBJ2-5	many	TRBV2	-	TGTGCCAGCGGAGAGTTTCAGGGGCAAGAGACCCAGTACTTC	CASGEFQGQETQYF
TRBJ2-5	-	TRBV10-2	TRBD2	TGCGCCACCTGGGGTCGGGGGGAAGAGACCCAGTACTTC	CATWGRGEETQYF
TRBJ2-1	-	TRBV15	-	TGTGCCACCAGCAGAGATCGGGCCGCGACCTACAATGAGCAGTTCTTC	CATSRDRAATYNEQFF
TRBJ2-2	-	TRBV9	TRBD2	TGTGCCAGCAGCGATCTGCGGGAGGCTGGGACCGGGGAGCTGTTTTTT	CASSDLREAGTGELFF
TRBJ2-7	many	TRBV11-1	TRBD1	TGTGCCAGCAGCTTACTAGGACAGGTTCCCTACGAGCAGTACTTC	CASSLLGQVPYEQYF
TRBJ2-7	-	TRBV6-1	-	TGTGCCAGCAGAGAAGGACAGCTCAACGGCGAGCAGTACTTC	CASREGQLNGEQYF
TRBJ1-4	-	TRBV27	TRBD1	TGTGCCAGCAGTCCTACCGGGACAGGGGGGGAAAAACTGTTTTTT	CASSPTGTGGEKLFF
TRBJ2-3	many	TRBV6-4	-	TGTGCCAGCAGTGACTCGACTTCTGGGGGCACAGATACGCAGTATTTT	CASSDSTSGGTDTQYF
TRBJ2-1	-	TRBV15	TRBD2	TGTGCCACCAGCAGAGTGTCGAGAGTAGCGGGAGCTGATCAGTTCTTC	CATSRVSRVAGADQFF
TRBJ2-7	-	TRBV6-5	-	TGTGCCAGCAGTGTGGACTTTCAGTTCAACGAGCAGTACTTC	CASSVDFQFNEQYF
TRBJ1-4	few	TRBV28	-	TGTGCCAGCAGTTTCGTGACGAAGATACTGTTTTTT	CASSFVTKILFF
TRBJ1-2	-	TRBV2	-	TGTGCCAGCAGTGGGCCGGGACTGATTTCCTATGGCTACACCTTC	CASSGPGLISYGYTF
TRBJ2-3	-	TRBV29-1	-	TGCAGCGTGCCTGAGGCCACCTCACACCTACGCACAGATACGCAGTATTTT	CSVPEATSHLRTDTQYF